The 29 T cell receptor beta chains listed next were all sequenced from one sample in a study of T cells in Graves' hyperthyroidism and ophthalmopathy (dated by TCRdb to between 2019 and 2020). Preparation of the library involved multiplex PCR. Sequencing used an Illumina HiSeq 2000. The TCR beta CDR3 regions were amplified from RNA transcripts. A first-round RT-PCR of the TCR CDR3 used the HTBI primer set with the Qiagen OneStep RT-PCR kit. TCRdb itself trimmed the public reads at Q25 with fastp, ran MiXCR and retained productive beta chains. Under each unique CDR3 protein, matching rows form one entry showing the most common genes and DNA. The sample table lists under 300,000 distinct CDR3 sequences, roughly an eighth of them with a count of one. The ten largest clones represent approximately 7.9% of the sample. Sequencing used blood. Receptor source: a woman aged 35 to 49 with Graves' hyperthyroidism.

This clonotype has more than one count but fewer than ten. The chain employs TRBV7-9 and TRBJ2-7, with a weak D call TRBD1 (6 bases). The V end was cut by 1 base, the J end by 2 bases, with 18 bases between. Germline V CDR1 and CDR2: SEHNR, FQNEAQ (reference sequence). This CDR3 has 17 amino acids. The CDR3, as DNA: TGTGCCAGCAGCTTAGGCCTAGGGGGAGTTCGGACCTACGAGCAGTACTTC. Protein sequence: CASSLGLGGVRTYEQYF.

This clonotype was detected ten times or more. The chain recombines TRBV28 with TRBJ2-4; 11 positions match TRBD2. Trimming at V came to 8 bases and at J to 2 bases, leaving 2 bases not matched to a gene. The CDR3 is 14 residues long. Germline values: CDR1 MDHEN, CDR2 SYDVKM. CDR3 sequence (DNA): TGTGCCAGCGGGACTAGCGGAACCAAAAACATTCAGTACTTC. Protein: CASGTSGTKNIQYF.

The chain uses TRBV15 and TRBJ1-1; no reliable D call. The CDR3 extends over 14 amino acids. Germline values: CDR1 LNHNV, CDR2 YYDKDF (reference sequence). V gave up 0 bases and J gave up 3 bases, with 8 bases separating them. CDR3 sequence (DNA): TGTGCCACCAGCAGAGATACGTATCACACTGAAGCTTTCTTT. This gives the protein CATSRDTYHTEAFF.

This clonotype was picked up many times. The V and J genes are TRBV2 and TRBJ1-5, with a tentative D call TRBD1 (5 bases). Germline V gene lookup returns CDR1 SNHLY and CDR2 FYNNEI. Trimming shortened V by 5 bases and J by 6 bases, and 11 bases separated the two germline ends. The CDR3 runs 13 residues. The CDR3 coding sequence is TGTGCCAGCAGTCCAGGGCCGGGTCAGCCCCAGCATTTT. This sequence encodes CASSPGPGQPQHF.

In DNA, the CDR3 is TGTGCCACCAGCAGATCCCCCGGGACAGCTTACACCGGGGAGCTGTTTTTT. Translated: CATSRSPGTAYTGELFF. The V gene is TRBV15, the J gene TRBJ2-2; TRBD1 aligns across 7 bases. CDR1 and CDR2 from the germline V gene are LNHNV and YYDKDF (reference sequence). The CDR3 consists of 17 residues. V was pared by 2 bases and J by 3 bases, with 9 bases of the junction left unmatched.

This clonotype has at least ten counts. The rearrangement links TRBV7-2 to TRBJ2-4; the D gene is possibly TRBD1 (6 bases). Germline values: CDR1 SGHTA, CDR2 FQGNSA. This CDR3 has 15 residues. Trimming removed 3 bases from V and 0 bases from J, with 9 bases in between. CDR3 nucleotides: TGTGCCAGCAGCTTGGGGGCTGGAGCCAAAAACATTCAGTACTTC. Protein product: CASSLGAGAKNIQYF.

This sequence joins TRBV2 and TRBJ1-6, with 9 bases that match TRBD1. The ends lost 5 bases at V and 5 bases at J; junction bases unmatched: 7. Per germline, CDR1 SNHLY and CDR2 FYNNEI. This CDR3 contains 16 residues. The CDR3 spells CASSRTGVNDNSPLHF. The CDR3, as DNA: TGTGCCAGCAGTCGGACAGGGGTGAATGATAATTCACCCCTCCACTTT.

This clonotype was counted many times. At one boundary the junction diverges from the germline segment, which might be a read error. The rearrangement links TRBV7-2 to TRBJ1-1, with no clear D. The CDR3 spans 12 residues. The germline V gene has CDR1 SGHTA and CDR2 FQGNSA. The DNA for the CDR3 is TGTGCCAGCAGCTTAGGTAACATTGAAGCTTTCTTT. It is translated as CASSLGNIEAFF.

This clonotype has just a few counts. The CDR3 DNA reads as TGTGCCAGCAGTTGGGGGACTAGCGGGAGTTCCTACAATGAGCAGTTCTTC. This codes for CASSWGTSGSSYNEQFF. The chain employs TRBV12-3 or TRBV12-4 and TRBJ2-1; 14 nucleotides agree with TRBD2. The CDR3 runs to 17 residues. J lost 1 base, V lost 4 bases, and 3 bases had no gene match.

This clonotype was counted at least ten times. The rearrangement joins TRBV7-2 to TRBJ1-5; TRBD1 might be the D (6 bases). V was clipped by 1 base and J by 6 bases, with 10 bases between them. This CDR3 has 14 residues. Germline V gene lookup returns CDR1 SGHTA and CDR2 FQGNSA. CDR3 region: CASSLVGGVQPQHF. The CDR3 region has the DNA TGTGCCAGCAGCTTAGTAGGGGGGGTTCAGCCCCAGCATTTT.

This clonotype was observed many times. The chain is built from TRBV5-8 and TRBJ1-1; a weak D match, TRBD1 (5 bases). Trimming left V 4 bases short and J 3 bases short, with 19 bases between. The CDR3 consists of 16 residues. Germline CDR1 reads SGHTS; CDR2 reads YDEGEE. CDR3 sequence reads: CASSPNQGSRHTEAFF. CDR3 DNA sequence: TGTGCCAGCAGCCCAAATCAGGGATCGAGGCACACTGAAGCTTTCTTT.

This clonotype was seen ten or more times. The V call is TRBV6-1, the J call TRBJ2-6; D call uncertain. Germline lookup yields CDR1 MNHNS and CDR2 SASEGT. V lost 2 bases to trimming and J lost 2 bases, with 7 bases between them. The CDR3 is made up of 15 amino acids. CDR3 region: CASSEQTPGANVLTF. The CDR3 DNA follows: TGTGCCAGCAGTGAACAGACCCCTGGGGCCAACGTCCTGACTTTC.

This clonotype was observed many times. The gene calls are TRBV6-1 and TRBJ2-7, with D uncertain. Per germline, CDR1 MNHNS and CDR2 SASEGT. The germline V and J ends were trimmed by 0 bases and 0 bases, with 3 bases remaining between them. CDR3 length equals 13 residues. CDR3 residues: CASSEASSYEQYF. The DNA for the CDR3 is TGTGCCAGCAGTGAAGCTAGCTCCTACGAGCAGTACTTC.

This clonotype was observed at least ten times. The J gene is TRBJ1-1, the V gene TRBV10-3; D uncertain. The germline gives CDR1 ENHRY, CDR2 SYGVKD. The CDR3 extends over 14 amino acids. The germline V and J ends were trimmed by 7 bases and 5 bases, with 17 bases remaining between them. The CDR3 loop reads CAITLTAESTEAFF. Written as DNA, the CDR3 is TGTGCCATCACTTTGACGGCCGAGTCGACTGAAGCTTTCTTT.

This clonotype has only a few counts. V gene TRBV20-1 combines with J gene TRBJ2-4; 10 positions agree with TRBD2. The CDR3 totals 13 residues. Germline lookup yields CDR1 DFQATT and CDR2 SNEGSKA (reference sequence). The ends lost 6 bases at V and 8 bases at J; junction bases unmatched: 7. CDR3 residues: CSASTGTSDIQYF. The CDR3 nucleotides read TGCAGTGCCAGCACCGGGACTAGCGACATTCAGTACTTC.

This clonotype was detected ten times or more. The rearrangement joins TRBV18 to TRBJ1-4, with 7 bases matching TRBD1. The V and J ends lost 5 bases and 9 bases, in that order; junction bases with no gene match: 12. This CDR3 is 15 amino acids long. Per the germline V gene, CDR1 is KGHSH and CDR2 is LQKENI. This CDR3 is CASSYTGDLVKKLFF. Here the CDR3 DNA reads TGTGCCAGCTCATATACAGGGGATCTCGTGAAAAAACTGTTTTTT.

The V gene is TRBV10-3, the J gene TRBJ1-2; possible D gene TRBD1, 5 bases. This CDR3 contains 12 residues. From germline, CDR1 is ENHRY and CDR2 SYGVKD. V gave up 8 bases and J gave up 4 bases, with 11 bases separating them. Written as DNA, the CDR3 is TGTGCCATCTCCAGCGGGGGCTATGGCTACACCTTC. Protein sequence: CAISSGGYGYTF.

This clonotype has at least ten counts. J is TRBJ1-1 and V is TRBV29-1; TRBD1 might be the D (5 bases). V was cut by 1 base and J by 0 bases, with 12 bases left in between. CDR3 length: 15 residues. Germline CDR1 is SQVTM and CDR2 is ANQGSEA. The DNA of the CDR3 is TGCAGCGTTGAAGGACGAGAGGGGCTGAACACTGAAGCTTTCTTT. It translates to CSVEGREGLNTEAFF.

This clonotype was detected many times. The chain couples TRBV29-1 to TRBJ1-4, with unresolved D. The V gene lost 5 bases and the J gene lost 5 bases, with 6 bases spanning the gap. This CDR3 is 11 amino acids long. The germline gives CDR1 SQVTM, CDR2 ANQGSEA. The CDR3, as DNA: TGCAGCGTTTTTAGAAATGAAAAACTGTTTTTT. Encoded protein: CSVFRNEKLFF. Full variable domain (remainder filled in from reference TRBV29-1 and TRBJ1-4): SAVISQKPSRDICQRGTSLTIQCQVDSQVTMMFWYRQQPGQSLTLIATANQGSEATYESGFVIDKFPISRPNLTFSTLTVSNMSPEDSSIYLCSVFRNEKLFFGSGTQLSVL.

V and J are TRBV9 and TRBJ1-1, with D perhaps matching TRBD1 (6 bases). Germline V gives CDR1 SGDLS, CDR2 YYNGEE. The CDR3 runs to 15 residues. Deletions cut 0 bases from V and 1 base from J, with 10 bases between. The CDR3 reads CASSVDGGSNTEAFF. CDR3 DNA sequence: TGTGCCAGCAGCGTAGATGGGGGCTCGAACACTGAAGCTTTCTTT.

This clonotype occurred many times. The chain couples TRBV28 to TRBJ2-4; TRBD2 aligns across 7 bases. Germline assignment: CDR1 MDHEN and CDR2 SYDVKM. CDR3 length: 16 amino acids. V shed 7 bases and J 1 base; nucleotides not matched to a gene: 10. The CDR3 DNA reads TGTGCCAGCACGGCGGGAGCAGTAGAGGCCAAAAACATTCAGTACTTC. This encodes CASTAGAVEAKNIQYF. The variable domain in full, with the rest retrieved from reference TRBV28 and TRBJ2-4, is DVKVTQSSRYLVKRTGEKVFLECVQDMDHENMFWYRQDPGLGLRLIYFSYDVKMKEKGDIPEGYSVSREKKERFSLILESASTNQTSMYLCASTAGAVEAKNIQYFGAGTRLSVL.

This clonotype was counted many times. CDR3 amino acids: CASSLTGIEQYF. Written as DNA, the CDR3 is TGTGCCAGCAGCTTAACAGGGATCGAGCAGTACTTC. J is TRBJ2-7 and V is TRBV7-9; maybe TRBD1 (6 bases). Germline V lookup: CDR1 SEHNR, CDR2 FQNEAQ (reference sequence). The CDR3 is made up of 12 amino acids. The germline V and J ends were trimmed by 2 bases and 6 bases, with 8 bases remaining between them.

Ten or more counts support this clonotype. The chain links TRBV28 to TRBJ1-2; D remains ambiguous. The germline V gene encodes CDR1 MDHEN and CDR2 SYDVKM. This CDR3 contains 15 residues. The germline V and J ends were trimmed by 6 bases and 5 bases, with 19 bases remaining between them. This CDR3 is CASSRAGQSPYGYTF. CDR3 sequence (DNA): TGTGCCAGCAGCCGTGCAGGCCAGTCCCCTTATGGCTACACCTTC.

This clonotype was counted only a few times. The chain carries TRBV24-1 and TRBJ2-3, with a weak D call TRBD2 (6 bases). The length of the CDR3 is 12 residues. Germline V gene data show CDR1 as KGHDR and CDR2 as SFDVKD. V lost 6 bases to trimming and J lost 4 bases, with 7 bases between them. DNA of the CDR3: TGTGCCACCAGTCGGGACTCAGATACGCAGTATTTT. It encodes CATSRDSDTQYF.

The genes are TRBV20-1 and TRBJ2-1; 11 bases match TRBD2. CDR1 is DFQATT and CDR2 is SNEGSKA in the germline V gene (reference sequence). The V and J ends lost 6 bases and 3 bases, in that order; junction bases with no gene match: 4. The CDR3 sequence is 14 residues long. The CDR3 sequence is CSASGTSGYNEQFF. DNA for the CDR3: TGCAGTGCCAGCGGGACTAGCGGCTACAATGAGCAGTTCTTC.

This clonotype was recorded a few times. V and J are TRBV5-6 and TRBJ2-7; no definite D call. V lost 4 bases and J lost 6, with 14 bases in between. CDR3 length equals 13 residues. Germline-derived CDR1 and CDR2 are SGHDT and YYEEEE. CDR3 DNA: TGTGCCAGCAGCGACGTACACAGCCTCGAGCAGTACTTC. This encodes CASSDVHSLEQYF.

This CDR3 is CATSDLLSGDTQYF. Written as DNA, the CDR3 is TGTGCCACCAGTGATTTGCTATCAGGAGATACGCAGTATTTT. This chain links TRBV24-1 with TRBJ2-3; D gene unclear. V shed 0 bases and J shed 5 bases, with 8 bases lying between them. CDR3 size: 14 residues. Germline values: CDR1 KGHDR, CDR2 SFDVKD.

Concerning this clonotype: The junction shows a germline mismatch at one end, possibly a read error. This sequence joins TRBV27 and TRBJ2-2, with 9 bases fitting TRBD1. CDR3 length equals 15 residues. In germline, CDR1 is MNHEY, CDR2 SMNVEV (reference sequence). CDR3 DNA: TGTGCCAGCAGTACCGGGACAGGGAACACCGGGGAGCCGTTTTTT. The encoded protein is CASSTGTGNTGEPFF.

This clonotype came up a few times. V and J are TRBV7-9 and TRBJ2-1; tentative D call: TRBD2 (5 bases). V lost 1 base and J lost 9, with 10 bases in between. There are 13 residues in the CDR3. Germline CDR1 and CDR2: SEHNR and FQNEAQ (reference sequence). CDR3 nucleotide sequence: TGTGCCAGCAGCTTAGTGGTGGCGGGTGAGCAGTTCTTC. Encoded protein: CASSLVVAGEQFF.